This TCR beta chain originates from a study of T cells after yellow fever vaccination. The germline CDR1 and CDR2 sequences are SGHDN and FVKESK. Deletions cut 0 bases from V and 0 bases from J, with 8 bases between. CDR3 length equals 15 residues. TCRdb re-called the 5' RACE reads with MiXCR, one entry per CDR3 protein. The profile covers around 56,000 distinct CDR3 sequences, with about 5% appearing a single time and about 28% taken by the ten largest. Overall study results and limits: There were almost no vaccine-responding clonotypes detectable in the sorted memory subsets on day 0. CD4 and CD8 compartments shared a small share of clonotypes, likely from convergent recombination.

The sequence derives from a man between 18 and 35 years old who received the YFV17D yellow fever vaccine. The V call is TRBV14, the J call TRBJ1-1; no firm D call. The sequences come from PBMCs, either bulk or a sorted T-cell subset (CD4+, CD8+, memory, or dextramer-sorted; not recorded which), collected on the day of the yellow fever booster vaccination. CDR3 DNA sequence: TGTGCCAGCAGCCAAGACCTGGGTTTGAACACTGAAGCTTTCTTT. Translated, it gives CASSQDLGLNTEAFF.